A single sample is the source of the 3 T cell receptor beta chains below, sequenced in a study of human T cells and chemical hapten exposure. TCRdb analysed the RACE reads with MiXCR anew, one entry per CDR3 protein. This sample carries 130,000 or so distinct CDR3 sequences, about 9.4% of them seen once, and the ten largest clones take roughly 2%. Sample time point: healthy volunteer bleed at 2 weeks. Total RNA was isolated from unfractionated whole blood. Sequencing was performed on whole blood. All receptors derive from a male donor in good health. Some clones in this sample may be carry-over from other donors' samples.

This clonotype was seen at least ten times. The chain has TRBV12-3 or TRBV12-4 and TRBJ1-2, with 7 bases identical to TRBD1. The CDR3 extends over 17 amino acids. The V and J ends lost 1 base and 5 bases, in that order; junction bases with no gene match: 13. As DNA, the CDR3 is TGTGCCAGCAGTTTAGAACAGGGGCCCCCCGGACTATATGGCTACACCTTC. This gives the protein CASSLEQGPPGLYGYTF.

The chain is built from TRBV12-3 or TRBV12-4 and TRBJ2-7; D is unresolved. The CDR3 contains 13 residues. V was pared by 1 base and J by 3 bases, with 7 bases between. The CDR3 sequence is CASSLDPNYEQYF. As DNA, the CDR3 is TGTGCCAGCAGTTTAGACCCGAACTACGAGCAGTACTTC.

This clonotype showed up many times. The chain links TRBV7-3 to TRBJ1-6; tentatively, D is TRBD1 (6 bases). CDR3 length: 15 amino acids. Deletions cut 3 bases from V and 4 bases from J, with 10 bases between. The V gene's germline CDR1 is SGHTA and CDR2 FQGTGA. CDR3 bases: TGTGCCAGCAGCTTGTCAGGGGCTTATAATTCACCCCTCCACTTT. Amino acid sequence: CASSLSGAYNSPLHF.